These T cell receptor beta chains were read from a single sample in a study of graft-versus-host responses after intestinal transplantation. Produced via immunoSEQ multiplex PCR; TCRdb's table is partial and in-frame only. The data contain some 22,000 clones, more than 90% of them singletons. The sequencing here drew on PBMCs, taken around 38 days after intestinal transplant. The receptor source for this set is a human patient who received an intestinal transplant, so some T cells may come from the graft donor. The CDR3 runs from the conserved cysteine through the conserved F or W. A D gene is named only where the DNA matches it firmly. Where a row states a size, it is once, few, many or the class of an expanded clone; other rows omit it.

abundance	v_gene	j_gene	d_gene	CDR3nt	CDR3aa
-	TRBV9	TRBJ2-1	TRBD2	TGTGCCAGCAGCGTATGGAGCGGGAGTTTGAATGAGCAGTTCTTC	CASSVWSGSLNEQFF
once	TRBV9	TRBJ2-2	-	TGTGCCAGCAGCGTCGTTAGCGAGGTCGGGGAGCTGTTTTTT	CASSVVSEVGELFF
-	TRBV10-2	TRBJ2-7	TRBD2	TGCGCCAGCAGGGATCCGGGACTAGGATCCGGCTACGAGCAGTACTTC	CASRDPGLGSGYEQYF
-	TRBV19	TRBJ2-1	TRBD2	TGTGCCAGTAGTATATCGGGGACTAGCGGGGATTACAATGAGCAGTTCTTC	CASSISGTSGDYNEQFF
-	TRBV4-3	TRBJ1-5	TRBD1	TGCGCCAGCAGCCAAGATCGAATAGGGGGCGACAATCAGCCCCAGCATTTT	CASSQDRIGGDNQPQHF
medium-sized	TRBV4-1	TRBJ2-1	TRBD2	TGCGCCAGCAGCCAAGTAGCGGGAGGGTACAATGAGCAGTTCTTC	CASSQVAGGYNEQFF
-	TRBV5-8	TRBJ2-5	TRBD2	TGTGCCAGCAGCTTGCCGGGAGGGCCAAGGGAGACCCAGTACTTC	CASSLPGGPRETQYF
-	TRBV6-1	TRBJ2-3	TRBD1	TGTGCCAGCAGGGCTACAGGGGCAGATACGCAGTATTTT	CASRATGADTQYF
-	TRBV4-1	TRBJ2-7	TRBD2	TGCGCCAGCAGCCAAACCCCGGGACTAGCGGGAGACGAGCAGTACTTC	CASSQTPGLAGDEQYF
-	TRBV28	TRBJ1-5	-	TGTGCCAGCAGTCGGTCAGGGAGATATAGCAATCAGCCCCAGCATTTT	CASSRSGRYSNQPQHF
-	TRBV28	TRBJ2-7	-	TGTGCCAGCAGTTTCCCCAGAGGGTATGATCTTGGCGGGATCGTTGGCGAGCAGTACTTC	CASSFPRGYDLGGIVGEQYF
-	TRBV28	TRBJ2-1	-	TGTGCCAGCAGATCTACGGACAGCTCCTACAATGAGCAGTTCTTC	CASRSTDSSYNEQFF
once	TRBV20-1	TRBJ1-2	-	TGCAGTGCCCCCTATGGCTACACCTTC	CSAPYGYTF
-	TRBV2	TRBJ2-7	-	TGTGCCAGCAGTGAAGGAGGGCGCCAGTCTGGCGAGCAGTACTTC	CASSEGGRQSGEQYF
-	TRBV5-1	TRBJ1-2	-	TGCGCCAGCAGCCTGACTGAGGGCAGGAGCGACTCTAACTATGGCTACACCTTC	CASSLTEGRSDSNYGYTF
-	TRBV27	TRBJ1-5	-	TGTGCCAGCAGTTTAACCCACAGAGGATATAGCAATCAGCCCCAGCATTTT	CASSLTHRGYSNQPQHF
-	TRBV7-8	TRBJ1-2	TRBD1	TGTGCCAGCAGCCCCGGACAGGGGGGTGGCTACACCTTC	CASSPGQGGGYTF
-	TRBV5-1	TRBJ1-3	-	TGCGCCAGCAGCTTGGCGGGGTCCGGAAACACCATATATTTT	CASSLAGSGNTIYF
-	TRBV10-3	TRBJ2-5	-	TGTGCCACGAGGGCTACCGGAGAGACCCAGTACTTC	CATRATGETQYF
-	TRBV9	TRBJ2-4	-	TGTGCCAGCAGCTTCGACAGCCCCGTTTCGGCCAAAAACATTCAGTACTTC	CASSFDSPVSAKNIQYF
-	TRBV28	TRBJ2-7	TRBD1	TGTGCCAGCGGCTATAGGACAGGTTCCTACGAGCAGTACTTC	CASGYRTGSYEQYF
-	TRBV6-4	TRBJ2-1	-	TGTGCCAGCAGTGACGAAAACTGGAGCCCCTACAATGAGCAGTTCTTC	CASSDENWSPYNEQFF
-	TRBV21-1	TRBJ2-7	-	TGTGCCAGCAGCTCACTAGCGGGAGGCTCGGTCTTACTCTACGAGCAGTACTTC	CASSSLAGGSVLLYEQYF
-	TRBV4-2	TRBJ2-7	-	TGTGCCAGCAGCCAAGAATCAACTTGGACGACCTACTACGAGCAGTACTTC	CASSQESTWTTYYEQYF
-	TRBV28	TRBJ2-7	TRBD2	TGTGCCAGCAGTCGATTACTAGCGGGAGGGCCGTGGTACGAGCAGTACTTC	CASSRLLAGGPWYEQYF
-	TRBV10-1	TRBJ2-1	TRBD2	TGCGCCAGCAGTGATCCTAGCGGGAGGGACTACAATGAGCAGTTCTTC	CASSDPSGRDYNEQFF
few	TRBV19	TRBJ2-1	TRBD2	TGTGCCAGTAGTGCCCGGACTAGCGGGAGAAATGAGCAGTTCTTC	CASSARTSGRNEQFF
-	TRBV7-3	TRBJ1-1	TRBD1	TGTGCCAGCAGCCCCGACAGGGGCGCTCACACTGAAGCTTTCTTT	CASSPDRGAHTEAFF
once	TRBV7-8	TRBJ2-7	-	TGTGCCAGCAGCCAAGAGGGGGGTTGGTCCTACGAGCAGTACTTC	CASSQEGGWSYEQYF
few	TRBV7-2	TRBJ2-1	TRBD2	TGTGCCAGCAGCTTTCTAGCGGCCTCATACAATGAGCAGTTCTTC	CASSFLAASYNEQFF
-	TRBV2	TRBJ1-3	-	TGTGCCCGGACAGTAGGAAACACCATATATTTT	CARTVGNTIYF
-	TRBV4-1	TRBJ2-7	-	TGCGCCAGCAGCCAAGTACCCCCTGTTTCGGGACTCGCCTACGAGCAGTACTTC	CASSQVPPVSGLAYEQYF
-	TRBV7-2	TRBJ1-5	TRBD1	TGTGCCAGCAGCCGAACAGGGGGCAATCAGCCCCAGCATTTT	CASSRTGGNQPQHF
-	TRBV12-5	TRBJ2-1	-	TGTGCTAGTGGTTTGGGGAGGTACAATGAGCAGTTCTTC	CASGLGRYNEQFF
-	TRBV6-5	TRBJ1-2	-	TGTGCCAGCAGTTATGGCAGTGCCAACTATGGCTACACCTTC	CASSYGSANYGYTF
-	TRBV7-3	TRBJ2-5	-	TGTGCCAGCAGCTTAGGAGAGACTGCAGCTACCCAGTACTTC	CASSLGETAATQYF
-	TRBV6-6	TRBJ1-4	TRBD1	TGTGCCAGCAGCTACCGGGACAGCCCCCCAGAAAAACTGTTTTTT	CASSYRDSPPEKLFF
-	TRBV28	TRBJ2-3	-	TGTGCCAGCAGTTTGTGGGTCACTAGCACAGATACGCAGTATTTT	CASSLWVTSTDTQYF
-	TRBV13	TRBJ2-1	TRBD2	TGTGCCAGCAGCTTTAGCGGGCTCTACAATGAGCAGTTCTTC	CASSFSGLYNEQFF
-	TRBV5-6	TRBJ1-4	-	TGTGCCAGCAGCTCACAGGTCTATGTTGAAAAACTGTTTTTT	CASSSQVYVEKLFF
-	TRBV4-3	TRBJ2-7	TRBD2	TGCGCCAGCAGCCTTAGCGGGACTAGCGGCTACGAGCAGTACTTC	CASSLSGTSGYEQYF
-	TRBV16	TRBJ1-5	TRBD1	TGTGCCAGCAGCCAATGGGACAGGGGGACACAGCCCCAGCATTTT	CASSQWDRGTQPQHF
-	TRBV7-3	TRBJ2-7	TRBD2	TGTGCCAGGAAACTAGCGGGAGGCCCCCCCTCCTACGAGCAGTACTTC	CARKLAGGPPSYEQYF
-	TRBV6-1	TRBJ1-1	TRBD1	TGTGCCAGCAGTGCCGGGACAGGGGTTATCGAGGCTTTCTTT	CASSAGTGVIEAFF
-	TRBV7-3	TRBJ2-1	-	TGTGCCAGCAGCAGACGGGACTACAATGAGCAGTTCTTC	CASSRRDYNEQFF
-	TRBV7-6	TRBJ2-7	TRBD1	TGTGCCAGCAGCCCCGGTCCCGGGACAGGGATGAGCTCCTACGAGCAGTACTTC	CASSPGPGTGMSSYEQYF
once	TRBV6-5	TRBJ2-7	-	TGTGCCAGCAGTTACACGAATGCAGGGACTTACGAGCAGTACTTC	CASSYTNAGTYEQYF
-	TRBV27	TRBJ2-7	TRBD1	TGTGCCAGCAGTTTCGGGACAGGGGGCAACTACGAGCAGTACTTC	CASSFGTGGNYEQYF
-	TRBV9	TRBJ2-5	-	TGTGCCAGCACGCCCGGGGCAGGGGGGCCAGAGACCCAGTACTTC	CASTPGAGGPETQYF
-	TRBV29-1	TRBJ1-2	TRBD1	TGCAGCGTTCACTTGGACAGGGGGCCCGATGGCTACGCCTTC	CSVHLDRGPDGYAF
-	TRBV5-1	TRBJ2-7	-	TGCGCCAGCAGCCCCCTCGGGGTCTACGAGCAGTACTTC	CASSPLGVYEQYF
once	TRBV7-8	TRBJ2-4	TRBD2	TGTGCCAGCAGCTTACGGATAGCGGGAGGAGGGGCCAAAAACATTCAGTACTTC	CASSLRIAGGGAKNIQYF
-	TRBV14	TRBJ2-1	-	TGTGCCAGCAGCCAAGGACAGAACTCCTACAATGAGCAGTTCTTC	CASSQGQNSYNEQFF
once	TRBV4-1	TRBJ1-3	TRBD1	TGCGCCAGCAGCCAGGTTGACAGGGATTACACCATATATTTT	CASSQVDRDYTIYF
-	TRBV4-3	TRBJ2-7	TRBD2	TGCGCCAGCAGCCAAGATACTAGCGGGATTATGGTGTACGAGCAGTACTTC	CASSQDTSGIMVYEQYF
-	TRBV2	TRBJ2-1	-	TGTGCCAGCAGGGCCGCAGGGCAGTTCTTC	CASRAAGQFF
-	TRBV9	TRBJ1-4	-	TGTGCCAGCAGCGTATACGGGGACGCCTTGAAAGAAAAACTGTTTTTT	CASSVYGDALKEKLFF